This TCR beta chain was identified during a study of T cell repertoires in cytomegalovirus infection. Study information: Evidence of both CMV infection and a matching HLA type came from public TCR beta signatures.

The trim removed 3 bases at V and 7 bases at J, leaving 3 bases unmatched. Germline values: CDR1 SGHTA, CDR2 FQGTGA. The CDR3 loop spans 14 amino acids. The table lists this clonotype with many counts. From the reads, TCRdb called clonotypes with MiXCR, one entry per CDR3 protein. The sample records about 260,000 distinct CDR3 sequences, approximately 14% being singletons. The sequenced sample was PBMCs. The receptor's source is a human donor in good health (CMV status not recorded). Some clones in this sample may be carry-over from other donors' samples. The chain has TRBV7-3 and TRBJ1-6; 7 bases map to TRBD1. The CDR3 nucleotides are TGTGCCAGCAGCTTGGGACAGCAAAATTCACCCCTCCACTTT. Its translation: CASSLGQQNSPLHF.